The entry that follows covers one T cell receptor beta chain sequence. In the original processing: Reference gene primer amplification yielded estimated nucleated cell counts. The data were produced by immunoSEQ multiplex PCR, yet TCRdb's version contains in-frame clones alone and is incomplete. The DNA was the basis for D and trimming; V, J and clone size are from that table. The repertoire holds some 30,000 clones, with about 91% as singletons. The CDR3 loop spans 13 amino acids. V trimming: 5 bases; J trimming: 8 bases; junction bases outside the gene matches: 6. Per the germline V gene, CDR1 is SGHNT and CDR2 is YENEEA. The sample comes from a study of blood T cell repertoires in COVID-19. Across the whole study: There were acute and convalescent COVID-19 samples, and they came from the United States, Italy and Spain. T cells, B-cell-depleted T cells, or PBMCs supplied cDNA or gDNA.

Specimen: peripheral blood. This receptor was obtained from an elderly man with acute or convalescent COVID-19. The chain recombines TRBV11-3 with TRBJ2-1; 7 nucleotides match TRBD1. CDR3 in amino acids: CASSRGLEDEQFF. The CDR3 DNA sequence: TGTGCCAGCAGCAGGGGGCTGGAGGATGAGCAGTTCTTC.